This T cell receptor beta chain was identified in a study of T cells after yellow fever vaccination. General observations from the study: Subsequent booster samples again held most clones from primary vaccination (around 96% CD4, over 80% CD8). The secondary response was weaker but peaked faster, day 5 versus 15.

UMIs and a universal primer site were added when TCR cDNA was made by 5'RACE template switching. TCRdb passed the 5' RACE reads through MiXCR, listing each CDR3 protein once. This sample carries 150,000 to 200,000 distinct CDR3 sequences, approximately 6.2% of them seen once, and the ten largest clones take 2.9%. The germline CDR1 and CDR2 sequences are SGHTA and FQGTGA. The CDR3 length is 15 residues. Trimming cost V 5 bases and J 7 bases, with 20 bases left between them. This clonotype showed up many times. Its antigen is unidentified. The sample in question was CD4+ T cells sorted from PBMCs, obtained on the day of the first yellow fever vaccination. The TCR comes from a man aged 18 to 35 who received the YFV17D yellow fever vaccine. The chain couples TRBV7-3 to TRBJ2-5, with a weak D call TRBD1 (6 bases). CDR3 coding DNA: TGTGCCAGCAGCCCGTCCCGGGACAAATTTGGGACCCAGTACTTC. It specifies CASSPSRDKFGTQYF.